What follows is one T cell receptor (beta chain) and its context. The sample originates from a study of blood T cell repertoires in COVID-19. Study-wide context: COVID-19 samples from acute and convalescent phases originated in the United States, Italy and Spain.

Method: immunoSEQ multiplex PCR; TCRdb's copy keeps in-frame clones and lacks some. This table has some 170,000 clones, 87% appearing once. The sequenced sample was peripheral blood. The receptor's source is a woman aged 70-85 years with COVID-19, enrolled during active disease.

The CDR3 sequence: CASRTDGTGSGTQYF. The CDR3 DNA is TGTGCCAGCAGGACGGACGGGACAGGGTCGGGTACGCAGTATTTT. The rearrangement uses TRBV2 and TRBJ2-3, with TRBD1 identical over 9 bases. V dropped 6 bases and J dropped 8; count of bases not matched to a gene: 12. The CDR3 has 15 residues. Germline CDR1 is SNHLY and CDR2 is FYNNEI.